A single sample gave rise to the 14 T cell receptor beta chains below, sequenced in a study of blood T cells in healthy people across ages. The second PCR ran roughly 6 to 11 cycles with a sample-barcoded 5' primer and J-beta primers. TCRdb reprocessed the 5' RACE reads with MiXCR, giving one entry per CDR3 protein. The sample lists hundreds of thousands of distinct CDR3 sequences; about 48% were seen once. Sequenced input: blood. The receptors come from a man younger than 40 in good health.

This clonotype came up a few times. This chain joins TRBV12-3 or TRBV12-4 and TRBJ1-2; D may be TRBD1 (5 bases). V was pared by 0 bases and J by 3 bases, with 11 bases between. The CDR3 totals 15 residues. The CDR3 region is CASSLAGRVDYGYTF. CDR3 in DNA: TGTGCCAGCAGTTTAGCGGGCAGGGTTGACTATGGCTACACCTTC.

This clonotype was seen more than once but under ten times. CDR3 nucleotides: TGCAGCGTTCCCGCCGGGTCTCCGCAAGCTTTCTTT. Translating it yields CSVPAGSPQAFF. The V call is TRBV29-1, the J call TRBJ1-1; D is undetermined. The germline CDR1 and CDR2 sequences are SQVTM and ANQGSEA. The CDR3 loop spans 12 amino acids. Deletions cut 5 bases from V and 9 bases from J, with 16 bases between.

This clonotype appeared a few times. The chain combines TRBV4-3 with TRBJ2-4; no clear D. This CDR3 is built from 14 residues. The V end was cut by 1 base, the J end by 1 base, with 5 bases between. CDR1 LGHNA and CDR2 YSLEER come from the germline V gene. The CDR3 is CASSQARAKNIQYF. CDR3 DNA: TGCGCCAGCAGCCAAGCCAGGGCCAAAAACATTCAGTACTTC.

This clonotype was detected only once. The chain employs TRBV7-9 and TRBJ1-2, with D unclear. The CDR3 extends over 17 amino acids. Germline values: CDR1 SEHNR, CDR2 FQNEAQ (reference sequence). Trimming left V 5 bases short and J 2 bases short, with 21 bases between. The DNA of the CDR3 is TGTGCCAGCAGCCCATGGTTCCCCAGCGGGCAGAACTATGGCTACACCTTC. Residues: CASSPWFPSGQNYGYTF.

This chain joins TRBV5-1 and TRBJ1-6, with TRBD1 matching over 9 bases. The CDR3 sequence is 14 residues long. V lost 0 bases and J lost 8; bases outside the gene matches: 0. Germline-derived CDR1 and CDR2 are SGHRS and YFSETQ. The CDR3 loop reads CASSLGDRDSPLHF. CDR3 DNA: TGCGCCAGCAGCTTGGGGGACAGGGATTCACCCCTCCACTTT.

The chain carries TRBV6-2 or TRBV6-3 and TRBJ2-5, with 9 bases that match TRBD2. J lost 3 bases, V lost 6 bases, and 17 bases had no gene match. This CDR3 is built from 18 residues. Looked up from germline, CDR1 is MNHEY and CDR2 is SVGEGT. This CDR3 reads CASSHDTVGGGAEETQYF. The DNA for the CDR3 is TGTGCCAGCAGCCACGACACAGTTGGCGGGGGGGCTGAAGAGACCCAGTACTTC.

The table lists this clonotype with a few counts. The chain has TRBV28 and TRBJ2-3, with TRBD2 identical over 14 bases. CDR1 is MDHEN, CDR2 SYDVKM, per germline. Trimming removed 6 bases from V and 2 bases from J; junction bases left unmatched: 13. The CDR3 is 19 residues long. The CDR3 here is CASSRLAGGALSDTDTQYF. For the CDR3, the DNA is TGTGCCAGCAGCCGACTAGCGGGGGGGGCGCTATCAGACACAGATACGCAGTATTTT.

For this clonotype: A junction boundary mismatches the germline segment, possibly from a read error. The chain recombines TRBV10-3 with TRBJ2-1, with TRBD1 matching 10 bases. Gene TRBJ2-7 matches the end of the DNA better, so the J call may be wrong. The germline gives CDR1 ENHRY, CDR2 SYGVKD. The CDR3 is made up of 14 amino acids. The CDR3 nucleotides read TGTGTCATCAGGAAGACAGGGGGCGAATACGAGCAGTACTTC. Protein sequence: CVIRKTGGEYEQYF.

The chain has TRBV4-1 and TRBJ2-7; D is undetermined. The V gene's germline CDR1 is MGHRA and CDR2 YSYEKL. V was clipped by 5 bases and J by 0 bases, with 8 bases between them. The CDR3 runs to 13 residues. The CDR3 loop reads CASSDTSSYEQYF. The CDR3 DNA reads TGCGCCAGCAGCGACACGAGCTCCTACGAGCAGTACTTC.

V gene TRBV12-3 or TRBV12-4 combines with J gene TRBJ2-3, with D possibly called TRBD1 or TRBD2 (5 bases each). The V and J ends lost 3 bases and 6 bases respectively, with 13 bases between them. The length of the CDR3 is 14 residues. DNA for the CDR3: TGTGCCAGCAGTTTCGGGGCCTTCACGGATACGCAGTATTTT. Its protein is CASSFGAFTDTQYF.

V is TRBV12-3 or TRBV12-4 and J is TRBJ2-1; 10 bases line up with TRBD2. J was trimmed by 4 bases and V by 1 base; bases with no gene match: 4. CDR3 length: 16 residues. The CDR3 DNA sequence: TGTGCCAGCAGTTTAGTGCCTAGCGGGAGTTACAATGAGCAGTTCTTC. Protein product: CASSLVPSGSYNEQFF.

The V gene is TRBV5-6, the J gene TRBJ2-4; tentative D call: TRBD2 (6 bases). V gave up 5 bases and J gave up 13 bases, with 22 bases separating them. The CDR3 runs to 14 residues. Germline values: CDR1 SGHDT, CDR2 YYEEEE. CDR3 in amino acids: CASSFSGTGSGQYF. The CDR3 nucleotides are TGTGCCAGCAGTTTTTCCGGGACTGGCTCTGGGCAGTACTTC.

As regards this clonotype: One end of the junction does not line up with germline, which may come from a read error. The V and J genes are TRBV28 and TRBJ1-2; D is possibly TRBD1 (6 bases). The CDR3 is 14 amino acids. Germline CDR1 and CDR2: MDHEN and SYDVKM. CDR3 in amino acids: CVSSEGGTRYGYTF. The CDR3 bases are TGTGTCAGCAGTGAGGGGGGAACCCGATATGGCTACACCTTC.

This chain uses TRBV5-1 with TRBJ1-1, with D maybe TRBD1 (5 bases). V was clipped by 4 bases and J by 3 bases, with 13 bases between them. This CDR3 comprises 14 residues. Germline CDR1 is SGHRS and CDR2 is YFSETQ. In nucleotides, the CDR3 is TGCGCCAGCAGCCCCGGGGGGGACCACACTGAAGCTTTCTTT. The encoded protein is CASSPGGDHTEAFF.